This entry lists 4 T cell receptor beta chains sequenced from one sample in a study of blood T cell repertoires in COVID-19. This table comes from immunoSEQ multiplex PCR, and its TCRdb copy is limited to in-frame clones, with some not included. Of some 200,000 clones in the sample, about nine tenths were seen once. Specimen: PBMCs or T cells enriched from blood (not recorded which). The receptors shown here come from a woman aged 50 to 60 in a cohort exposed to, infected with or recovered from COVID-19 (not recorded which).

The rearrangement links TRBV5-1 to TRBJ2-2, with 9 bases fitting TRBD2. The V segment lost 5 bases and the J segment 5 bases; nucleotides outside the gene matches: 13. The CDR3 has 17 residues. Germline assignment: CDR1 SGHRS and CDR2 YFSETQ. The CDR3 is CASSPRGGASQTGELFF. The CDR3 DNA is TGCGCCAGCAGTCCACGCGGGGGGGCAAGTCAGACCGGGGAGCTGTTTTTT.

This sequence joins TRBV5-1 and TRBJ2-7; D call uncertain. The CDR3 has 13 residues. Germline lookup yields CDR1 SGHRS and CDR2 YFSETQ. V lost 3 bases to trimming and J lost 7 bases, with 14 bases between them. CDR3 coding DNA: TGCGCCAGCAGCTCGTCAGGCCTATGGGAGCAGTACTTC. As protein: CASSSSGLWEQYF.

The chain links TRBV29-1 to TRBJ1-1; tentative D call: TRBD1 (5 bases). Germline CDR1 and CDR2: SQVTM and ANQGSEA. Trimming removed 7 bases from V and 4 bases from J, with 19 bases in between. The CDR3 is 14 residues long. As DNA, the CDR3 is TGCAGCGCTCGTCCGATATCAGGGTTCACTGAAGCTTTCTTT. Translated: CSARPISGFTEAFF.

This clone has more than one count but fewer than ten. This rearrangement joins TRBV7-2 to TRBJ1-3, with D unresolved. The CDR3 covers 14 residues. Trimming left V 1 base short and J 0 bases short, with 4 bases between. In germline, CDR1 is SGHTA, CDR2 FQGNSA. This chain's CDR3 is CASSLDSSGNTIYF. As DNA, the CDR3 is TGTGCCAGCAGCTTAGACAGCTCTGGAAACACCATATATTTT.